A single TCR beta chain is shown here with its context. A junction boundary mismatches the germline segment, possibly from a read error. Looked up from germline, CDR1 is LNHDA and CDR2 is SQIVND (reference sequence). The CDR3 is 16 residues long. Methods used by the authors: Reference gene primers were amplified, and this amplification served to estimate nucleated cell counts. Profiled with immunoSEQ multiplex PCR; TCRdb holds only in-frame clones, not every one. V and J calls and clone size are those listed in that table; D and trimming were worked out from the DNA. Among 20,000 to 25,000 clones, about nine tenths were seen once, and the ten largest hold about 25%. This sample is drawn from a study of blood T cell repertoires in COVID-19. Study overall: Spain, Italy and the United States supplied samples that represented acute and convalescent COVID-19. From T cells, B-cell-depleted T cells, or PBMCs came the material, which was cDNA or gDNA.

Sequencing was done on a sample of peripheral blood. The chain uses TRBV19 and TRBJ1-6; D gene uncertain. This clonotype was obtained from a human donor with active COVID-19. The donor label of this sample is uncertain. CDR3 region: CANSTERPVGESPLHF. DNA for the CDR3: TGTGCCAATAGTACCGAGCGGCCAGTCGGAGAGTCACCCCTCCACTTT.